This TCR beta chain stems from a study of cytomegalovirus exposure and HLA in healthy donors. The CDR3 is made up of 13 amino acids. The germline gives CDR1 MNHEY, CDR2 SMNVEV (reference sequence). Trimming removed 5 bases from V and 8 bases from J; junction bases left unmatched: 5. The method was immunoSEQ multiplex PCR; TCRdb's version includes in-frame clones alone and lacks a portion of them. Of about 57,000 clones detected, more than 80% appear once; the ten largest clones hold around 5.8%. Concerning this clone itself: Antigen unknown.

Study outcomes and limitations: The authors listed 150 or so TCR beta chains as cytomegalovirus-associated. For most TCR sequences rarity was the rule, although some public TCRs occurred in many donors. According to a later analysis, TCR clusters from the first cohort tended to co-occur in the 110 or so validation repertoires. Cytomegalovirus status, reportedly, was diagnosed with high specificity and sensitivity by the classifier.

The sample taken for sequencing was PBMCs. The receptor comes from a woman aged 18-29 years in good health and CMV-seronegative. The J gene is TRBJ2-1, the V gene TRBV27, with 8 bases identical to TRBD1. CDR3 DNA: TGTGCCAGCAGTCGGACAGGGTGGCATGAGCAGTTCTTC. It codes for CASSRTGWHEQFF.